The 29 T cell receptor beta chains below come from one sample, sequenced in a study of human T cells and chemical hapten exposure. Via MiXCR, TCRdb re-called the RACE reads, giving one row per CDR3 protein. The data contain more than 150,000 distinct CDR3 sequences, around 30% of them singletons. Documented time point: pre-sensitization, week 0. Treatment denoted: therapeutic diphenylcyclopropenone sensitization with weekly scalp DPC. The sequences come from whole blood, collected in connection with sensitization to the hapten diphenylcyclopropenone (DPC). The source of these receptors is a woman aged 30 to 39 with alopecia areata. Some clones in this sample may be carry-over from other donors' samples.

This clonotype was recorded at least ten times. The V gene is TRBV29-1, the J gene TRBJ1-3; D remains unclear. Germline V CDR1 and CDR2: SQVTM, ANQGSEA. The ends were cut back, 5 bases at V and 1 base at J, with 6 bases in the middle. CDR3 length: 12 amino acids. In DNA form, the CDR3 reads TGCAGCGTTCAGATATCTGGAAACACCATATATTTT. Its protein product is CSVQISGNTIYF.

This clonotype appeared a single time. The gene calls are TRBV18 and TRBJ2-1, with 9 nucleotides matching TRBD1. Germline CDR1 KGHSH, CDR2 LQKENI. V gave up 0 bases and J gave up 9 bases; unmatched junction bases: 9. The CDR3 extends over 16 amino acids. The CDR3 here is CASSPPNTGQGTEQFF. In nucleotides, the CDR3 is TGTGCCAGCTCACCACCTAATACAGGACAGGGGACTGAGCAGTTCTTC.

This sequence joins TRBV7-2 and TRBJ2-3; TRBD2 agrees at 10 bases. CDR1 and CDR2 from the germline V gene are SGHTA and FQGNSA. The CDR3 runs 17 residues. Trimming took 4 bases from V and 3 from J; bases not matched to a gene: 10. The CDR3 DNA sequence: TGTGCCAGCAGCTGGTCAGCGGGGGGGAGCAAGACAGATACGCAGTATTTT. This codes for CASSWSAGGSKTDTQYF.

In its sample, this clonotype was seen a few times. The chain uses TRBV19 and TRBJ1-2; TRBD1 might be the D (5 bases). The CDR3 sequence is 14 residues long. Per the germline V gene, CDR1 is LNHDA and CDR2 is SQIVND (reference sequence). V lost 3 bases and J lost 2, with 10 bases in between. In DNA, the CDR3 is TGTGCCAGTAGTATGGGGCACTCAAACTATGGCTACACCTTC. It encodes CASSMGHSNYGYTF.

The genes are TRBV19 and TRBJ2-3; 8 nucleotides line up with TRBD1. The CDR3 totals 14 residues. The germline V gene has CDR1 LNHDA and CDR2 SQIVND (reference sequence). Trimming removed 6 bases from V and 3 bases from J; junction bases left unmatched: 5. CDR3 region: CASRQGGMTDTQYF. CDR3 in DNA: TGTGCCAGTAGACAGGGGGGAATGACAGATACGCAGTATTTT.

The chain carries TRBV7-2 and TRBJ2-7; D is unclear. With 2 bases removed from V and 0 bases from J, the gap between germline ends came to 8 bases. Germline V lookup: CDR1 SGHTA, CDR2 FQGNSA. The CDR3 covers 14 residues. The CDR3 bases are TGTGCCAGCAGCTTAATCGGGCGCTCCTACGAGCAGTACTTC. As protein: CASSLIGRSYEQYF. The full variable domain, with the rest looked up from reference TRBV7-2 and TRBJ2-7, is GAGVSQSPSNKVTEKGKDVELRCDPISGHTALYWYRQSLGQGLEFLIYFQGNSAPDKSGLPSDRFSAERTGGSVSTLTIQRTQQEDSAVYLCASSLIGRSYEQYFGPGTRLTVT.

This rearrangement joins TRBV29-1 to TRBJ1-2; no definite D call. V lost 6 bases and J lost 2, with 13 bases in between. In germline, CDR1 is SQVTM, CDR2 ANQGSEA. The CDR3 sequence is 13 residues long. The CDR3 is CSVGEAENYGYTF. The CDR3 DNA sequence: TGCAGCGTCGGAGAGGCGGAGAACTATGGCTACACCTTC.

The CDR3 nucleotides read TGTGCCAGCTGCCAGACAGGGAGCTCTGGAAACACCATATATTTT. The encoded protein is CASCQTGSSGNTIYF. The V call is TRBV6-2 or TRBV6-3, the J call TRBJ1-3; 7 bases fit TRBD1. The CDR3 is made up of 15 amino acids. Germline CDR1 MNHEY, CDR2 SVGEGT. Losses at the gene ends were 8 bases for V and 0 bases for J; bases not matched to a gene: 7.

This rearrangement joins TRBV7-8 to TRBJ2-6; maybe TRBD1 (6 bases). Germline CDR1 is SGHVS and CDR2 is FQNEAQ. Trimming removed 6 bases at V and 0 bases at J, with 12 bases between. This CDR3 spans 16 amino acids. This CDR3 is CASRSTGISGANVLTF. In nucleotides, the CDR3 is TGTGCCAGCAGGTCTACAGGGATCTCTGGGGCCAACGTCCTGACTTTC.

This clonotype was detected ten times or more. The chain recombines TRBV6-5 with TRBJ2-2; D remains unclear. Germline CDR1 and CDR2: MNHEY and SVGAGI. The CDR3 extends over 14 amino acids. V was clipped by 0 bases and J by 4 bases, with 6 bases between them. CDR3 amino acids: CASSYSMGTGELFF. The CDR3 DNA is TGTGCCAGCAGTTACTCGATGGGCACCGGGGAGCTGTTTTTT.

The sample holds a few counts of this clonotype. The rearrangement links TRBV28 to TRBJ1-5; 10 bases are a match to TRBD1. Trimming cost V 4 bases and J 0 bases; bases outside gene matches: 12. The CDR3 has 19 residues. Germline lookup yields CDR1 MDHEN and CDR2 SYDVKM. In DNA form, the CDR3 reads TGTGCCAGCAGTTCCCGGGACAGGGGTCCCAATTATAGCAATCAGCCCCAGCATTTT. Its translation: CASSSRDRGPNYSNQPQHF.

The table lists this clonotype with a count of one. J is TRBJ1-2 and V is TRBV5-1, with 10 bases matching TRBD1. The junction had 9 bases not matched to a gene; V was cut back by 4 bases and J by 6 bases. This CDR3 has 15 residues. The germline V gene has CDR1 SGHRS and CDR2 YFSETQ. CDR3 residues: CASSGNPTGGNGYTF. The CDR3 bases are TGCGCCAGCAGCGGGAACCCGACAGGGGGCAATGGCTACACCTTC.

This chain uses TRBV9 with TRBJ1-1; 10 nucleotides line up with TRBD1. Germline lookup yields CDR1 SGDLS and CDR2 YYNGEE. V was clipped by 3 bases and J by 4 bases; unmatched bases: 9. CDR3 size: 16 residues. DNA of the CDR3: TGTGCCAGCAGCGAGAGGGACAGGGGTGTATCCACTGAAGCTTTCTTT. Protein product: CASSERDRGVSTEAFF. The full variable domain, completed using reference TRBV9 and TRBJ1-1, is DSGVTQTPKHLITATGQRVTLRCSPRSGDLSVYWYQQSLDQGLQFLIQYYNGEERAKGNILERFSAQQFPDLHSELNLSSLELGDSALYFCASSERDRGVSTEAFFGQGTRLTVV.

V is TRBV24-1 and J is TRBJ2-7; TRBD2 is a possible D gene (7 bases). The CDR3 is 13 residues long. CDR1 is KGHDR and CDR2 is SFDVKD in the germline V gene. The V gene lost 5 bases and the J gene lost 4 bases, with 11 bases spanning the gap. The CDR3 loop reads CATSARGGYEQYF. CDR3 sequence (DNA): TGTGCCACCAGTGCCAGGGGAGGGTACGAGCAGTACTTC.

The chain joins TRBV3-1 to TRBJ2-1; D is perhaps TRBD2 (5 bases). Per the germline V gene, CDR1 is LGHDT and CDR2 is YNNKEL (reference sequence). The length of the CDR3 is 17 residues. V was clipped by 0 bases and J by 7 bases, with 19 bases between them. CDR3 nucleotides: TGTGCCAGCAGCCAAGATAATTACGGGGTCACAAGGAATGAGCAGTTCTTC. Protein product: CASSQDNYGVTRNEQFF.

CDR3 in amino acids: CASSLPDSQETQYF. The CDR3 DNA sequence: TGTGCCAGCAGTCTACCCGACAGCCAAGAGACCCAGTACTTC. This chain connects TRBV28 to TRBJ2-5; D perhaps matches TRBD1 (5 bases). This CDR3 region has 14 residues. The germline V gene has CDR1 MDHEN and CDR2 SYDVKM. V was pared by 5 bases and J by 1 base, with 11 bases between.

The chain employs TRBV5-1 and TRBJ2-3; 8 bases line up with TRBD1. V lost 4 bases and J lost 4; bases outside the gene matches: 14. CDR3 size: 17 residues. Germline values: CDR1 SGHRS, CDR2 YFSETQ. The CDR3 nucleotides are TGCGCCAGCAGCCCGCCAACCGGGACAGGAGGTCCAGATACGCAGTATTTT. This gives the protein CASSPPTGTGGPDTQYF.

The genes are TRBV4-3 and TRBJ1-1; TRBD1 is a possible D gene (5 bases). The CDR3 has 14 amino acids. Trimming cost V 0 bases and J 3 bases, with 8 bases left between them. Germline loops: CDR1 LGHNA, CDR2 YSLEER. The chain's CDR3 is CASSQDEGHTEAFF. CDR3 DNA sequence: TGCGCCAGCAGCCAAGATGAGGGGCACACTGAAGCTTTCTTT.

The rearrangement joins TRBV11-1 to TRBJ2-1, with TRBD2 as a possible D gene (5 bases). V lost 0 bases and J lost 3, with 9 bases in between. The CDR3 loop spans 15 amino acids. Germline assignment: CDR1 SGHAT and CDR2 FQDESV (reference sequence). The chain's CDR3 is CASSLARAGYNEQFF. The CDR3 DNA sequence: TGTGCCAGCAGCTTAGCGAGGGCGGGCTACAATGAGCAGTTCTTC.

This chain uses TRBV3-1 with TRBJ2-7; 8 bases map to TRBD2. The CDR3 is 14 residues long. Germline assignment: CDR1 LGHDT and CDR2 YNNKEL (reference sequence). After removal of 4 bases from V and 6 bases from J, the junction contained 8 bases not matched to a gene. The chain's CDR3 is CASSRAGVGFEQYF. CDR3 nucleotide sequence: TGTGCCAGCAGCCGAGCGGGAGTGGGGTTCGAGCAGTACTTC.

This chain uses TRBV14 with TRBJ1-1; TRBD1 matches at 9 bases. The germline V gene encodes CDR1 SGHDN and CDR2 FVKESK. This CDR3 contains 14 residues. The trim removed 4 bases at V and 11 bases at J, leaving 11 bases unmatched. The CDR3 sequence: CASSPVGTGIGAFF. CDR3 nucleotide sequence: TGTGCCAGCAGCCCAGTTGGGACAGGGATCGGGGCTTTCTTT.

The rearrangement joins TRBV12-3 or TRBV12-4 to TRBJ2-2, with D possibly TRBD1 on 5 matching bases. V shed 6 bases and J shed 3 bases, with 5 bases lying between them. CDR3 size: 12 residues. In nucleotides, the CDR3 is TGTGCCAGCAGAGGGGACACCGGGGAGCTGTTTTTT. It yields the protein CASRGDTGELFF.

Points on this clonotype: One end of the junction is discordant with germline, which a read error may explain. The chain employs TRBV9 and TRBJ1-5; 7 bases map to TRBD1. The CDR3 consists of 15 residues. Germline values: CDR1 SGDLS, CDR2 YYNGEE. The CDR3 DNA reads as TGTGTCAGCAGCCCGACAGGGTTCGACAATCAGCCCCAGCATTTT. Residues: CVSSPTGFDNQPQHF.

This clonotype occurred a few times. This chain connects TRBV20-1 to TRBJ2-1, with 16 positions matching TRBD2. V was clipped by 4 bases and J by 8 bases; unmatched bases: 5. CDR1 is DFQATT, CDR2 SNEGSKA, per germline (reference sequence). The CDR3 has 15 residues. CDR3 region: CSAKSGTSGRDEQFF. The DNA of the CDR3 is TGCAGTGCTAAGTCCGGGACTAGCGGGAGGGATGAGCAGTTCTTC.

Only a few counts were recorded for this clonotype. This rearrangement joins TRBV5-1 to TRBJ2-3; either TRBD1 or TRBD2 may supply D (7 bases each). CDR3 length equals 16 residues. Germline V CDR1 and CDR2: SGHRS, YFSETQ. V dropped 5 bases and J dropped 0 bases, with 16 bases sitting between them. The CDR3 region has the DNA TGCGCCAGCAGAAGCGGGACAGCTTCTAGCACAGATACGCAGTATTTT. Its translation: CASRSGTASSTDTQYF.

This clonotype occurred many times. CDR3 in amino acids: CATTGTSGGIEQFF. In DNA form, the CDR3 reads TGTGCCACAACCGGGACTAGCGGGGGGATTGAGCAGTTCTTC. The chain has TRBV28 and TRBJ2-1, with 15 positions matching TRBD2. J was trimmed by 9 bases and V by 10 bases; bases with no gene match: 7. CDR1 MDHEN and CDR2 SYDVKM come from the germline V gene. The CDR3 loop spans 14 amino acids. The full variable domain, with the rest looked up from reference TRBV28 and TRBJ2-1, is DVKVTQSSRYLVKRTGEKVFLECVQDMDHENMFWYRQDPGLGLRLIYFSYDVKMKEKGDIPEGYSVSREKKERFSLILESASTNQTSMYLCATTGTSGGIEQFFGPGTRLTVL.

The CDR3 protein is CSVSPTISETQYF. The CDR3 nucleotides read TGCAGCGTATCTCCTACTATCTCGGAGACCCAGTACTTC. This sequence joins TRBV29-1 and TRBJ2-5, with D unresolved. This CDR3 is 13 amino acids long. With 6 bases removed from V and 5 bases from J, the gap between germline ends came to 16 bases. Germline assignment: CDR1 SQVTM and CDR2 ANQGSEA.

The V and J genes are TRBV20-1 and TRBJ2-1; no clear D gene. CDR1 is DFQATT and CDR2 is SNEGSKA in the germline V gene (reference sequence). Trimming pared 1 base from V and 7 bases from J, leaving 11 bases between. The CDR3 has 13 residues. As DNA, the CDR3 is TGCAGTGCTAGAGGTAGGGTGAGGAATGAGCAGTTCTTC. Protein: CSARGRVRNEQFF.

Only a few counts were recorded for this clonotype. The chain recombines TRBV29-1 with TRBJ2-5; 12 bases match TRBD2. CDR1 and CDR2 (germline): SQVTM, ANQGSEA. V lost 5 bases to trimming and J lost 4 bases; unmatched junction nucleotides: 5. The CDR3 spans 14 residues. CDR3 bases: TGCAGCGTTCTAGCGGGAGGGCCGGCAGAGACCCAGTACTTC. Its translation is CSVLAGGPAETQYF.